What follows describes a single T cell receptor beta chain. The specificity of this receptor is unknown. Qualities for individual bases were not recorded, and no much larger clone is one base off. This sample was included in a study of blood T cell repertoires in COVID-19 (dated by TCRdb to 2019 to 2021). A note on the overall study: Samples covering the acute and convalescent phases of COVID-19 were provided by collaborators in the United States, Italy and Spain. Deeply sampled blood TCRbeta repertoires from subjects exposed to, actively infected with, or recovered from COVID-19 were included in the dataset. Samples were obtained from the ongoing ImmuneRACE study (first 160 participants) and from 1,254 subjects provided by 6 global collaborators. A freely available public database, intended as a resource for researchers studying the immune response to SARS-CoV-2, is where the repertoires were released. Where available, HLA class I and class II types were taken from metadata supplied by the sample provider and were not determined by assay-based typing. The material from the prospective study consisted of cDNA or gDNA derived from T cells, B-cell-depleted T cells, or PBMCs. Sample metadata almost always included a de-identified subject ID, COVID-19 status, age in years and sex. Broad study findings and their caveats: The quantity of clinical and demographic metadata differed by source and by participant and was supplied without curation.

CDR1 and CDR2 are read off the germline V gene as SNHLY and FYNNEI. From its cysteine to its phenylalanine, the CDR3 spans 18 amino acids. Kept here is only the CDR3 DNA, which spans 54 bases and is read in frame from base 1. V is clipped by 2 bases and J by 2 bases, and the sequence between their germline boundaries is 21 bases long. TCRbeta CDR3 regions were amplified from genomic DNA using the immunoSEQ Assay, a bias-controlled multiplex PCR. Concerning the study's data processing: The number of nucleated cells in each sample was estimated from the amplification of reference gene primers within the assay. To quantify the absolute abundance of each unique TCRbeta CDR3 rearrangement, sequence reads were collapsed and filtered. Productive Simpson clonality was computed per sample as the square root of Simpson's diversity index over productive rearrangements. Imported from immuneACCESS, the table was reduced by TCRdb to in-frame sequences with V and J called. These copies leave out some clones; in studies compared against another copy, an unresolved V gene accounts for under half, and the cause of the remainder is not known. D and trimming come from the DNA, and the V and J calls and clone size come from that table. The sample table holds roughly 200,000 clones, of which more than 70% were seen once. The ten most abundant clones make up roughly 6% of the sample.

Enrolling through a virtual design, the prospective study's participants ranged in age from roughly 18 to 90 years and lived across about two dozen United States geographic areas. In the prospective study, cohorts were assigned on the basis of participant-reported clinical history obtained from a screening survey and a study questionnaire. Recovered participants in ImmuneRACE Cohort 3 were defined as having two consecutive negative NP/OP PCR tests, clearance from a healthcare professional, or resolution of symptoms. Mobile phlebotomists in the prospective study collected whole blood, serum and a nasopharyngeal or oropharyngeal swab from every participant. Prospective study participants could optionally give additional blood draws and questionnaires over an approximately two-month period. Prospective study blood samples were shipped either frozen or at room temperature before DNA extraction.

Sequencing was done on a sample of PBMCs or T cells enriched from blood (not recorded which). The chain is encoded by TRBV2 joined to TRBJ1-1, with the identity of the D gene unclear. The sequence came from a man in his forties who had recovered from COVID-19. In nucleotide form, the sequence is TGTGCCAGCAGTGAAACGCGGAGCCGCCCCGCTAGTAACACTGAAGCTTTCTTT. This sequence encodes CASSETRSRPASNTEAFF. When the CDR3 is completed using the reference TRBV2 and TRBJ1-1 genes on either side, the full variable domain is EPEVTQTPSHQVTQMGQEVILRCVPISNHLYFYWYRQILGQKVEFLVSFYNNEISEKSEIFDDQFSVERPDGSNFTLKIRSTKLEDSAMYFCASSETRSRPASNTEAFFGQGTRLTVV.